This is a list of T cell receptor beta chains from one sample in a study of T cell responses to AZD1222 COVID-19 vaccine. Sequencing was performed with immunoSEQ multiplex PCR; in TCRdb, only in-frame clones are kept and a portion is missing. The sample comprises roughly 150,000 clones, roughly nine tenths of which are singletons, and over 1% rests with the top ten. The sample in question was peripheral blood, obtained 28 days after the second AZD1222 dose. The receptors shown here come from an adult who received the AZD1222 COVID-19 vaccine. Both conserved end residues are part of each CDR3.

V gene	J gene	CDR3 protein
TRBV7-3	TRBJ2-2	CASSWDLNTGELFF
TRBV7-2	TRBJ2-2	CASSLSRASANTGELFF
TRBV19	TRBJ2-3	CASSMGPGTGTDTQYF
TRBV27	TRBJ2-2	CASSYVGTGELFF
TRBV7-3	TRBJ2-3	CASSLAGGGPLDTQYF
TRBV7-9	TRBJ1-1	CASSSPRGVAAEAFF
TRBV6-4	TRBJ2-3	CASSERAGPSTDTQYF
TRBV5-6	TRBJ1-1	CASSLRGAEAFF
TRBV12-3/TRBV12-4	TRBJ2-5	CASSLGHGETQYF
TRBV3-1/TRBV3-2	TRBJ2-7	CACQGGSEQYF
TRBV19	TRBJ1-3	CASSIWGASRRNTIYF
TRBV24-1	TRBJ2-5	CATSQGSTLETQYF
TRBV6-9	TRBJ1-3	CASSRQTGEAGNTIYF
TRBV4-1	TRBJ1-6	CASSPMGRDSSYNSPLHF
TRBV11-2	TRBJ1-1	CASSFGAQGITEAFF
TRBV2	TRBJ1-3	CASSGSTLSGNTIYF